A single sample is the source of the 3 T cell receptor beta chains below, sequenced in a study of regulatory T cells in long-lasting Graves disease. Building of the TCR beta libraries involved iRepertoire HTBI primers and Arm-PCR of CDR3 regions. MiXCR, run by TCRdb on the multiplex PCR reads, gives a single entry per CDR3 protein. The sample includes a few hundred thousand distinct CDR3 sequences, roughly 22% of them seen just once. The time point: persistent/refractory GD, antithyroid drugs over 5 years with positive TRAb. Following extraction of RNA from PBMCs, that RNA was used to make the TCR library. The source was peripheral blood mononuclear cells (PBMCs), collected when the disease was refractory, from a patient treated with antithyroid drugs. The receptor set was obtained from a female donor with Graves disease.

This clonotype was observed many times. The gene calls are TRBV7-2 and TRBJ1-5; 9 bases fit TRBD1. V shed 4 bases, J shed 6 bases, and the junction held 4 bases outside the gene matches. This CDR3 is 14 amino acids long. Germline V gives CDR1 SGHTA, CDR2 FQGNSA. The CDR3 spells CASSSWTGAQPQHF. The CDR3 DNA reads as TGTGCCAGCAGCTCGTGGACAGGGGCTCAGCCCCAGCATTTT.

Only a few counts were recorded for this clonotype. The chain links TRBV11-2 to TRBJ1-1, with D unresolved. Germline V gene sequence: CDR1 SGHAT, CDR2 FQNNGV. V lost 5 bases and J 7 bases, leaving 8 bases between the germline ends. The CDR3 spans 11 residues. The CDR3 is CASSPTVEAFF. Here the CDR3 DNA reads TGTGCCAGCAGCCCCACTGTTGAAGCTTTCTTT.

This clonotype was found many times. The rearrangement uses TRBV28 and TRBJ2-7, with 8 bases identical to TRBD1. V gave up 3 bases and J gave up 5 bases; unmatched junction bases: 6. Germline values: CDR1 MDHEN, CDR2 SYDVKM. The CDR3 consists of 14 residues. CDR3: CASSLPGGTNEQYF. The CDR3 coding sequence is TGTGCCAGCAGTTTGCCAGGGGGCACGAACGAGCAGTACTTC.